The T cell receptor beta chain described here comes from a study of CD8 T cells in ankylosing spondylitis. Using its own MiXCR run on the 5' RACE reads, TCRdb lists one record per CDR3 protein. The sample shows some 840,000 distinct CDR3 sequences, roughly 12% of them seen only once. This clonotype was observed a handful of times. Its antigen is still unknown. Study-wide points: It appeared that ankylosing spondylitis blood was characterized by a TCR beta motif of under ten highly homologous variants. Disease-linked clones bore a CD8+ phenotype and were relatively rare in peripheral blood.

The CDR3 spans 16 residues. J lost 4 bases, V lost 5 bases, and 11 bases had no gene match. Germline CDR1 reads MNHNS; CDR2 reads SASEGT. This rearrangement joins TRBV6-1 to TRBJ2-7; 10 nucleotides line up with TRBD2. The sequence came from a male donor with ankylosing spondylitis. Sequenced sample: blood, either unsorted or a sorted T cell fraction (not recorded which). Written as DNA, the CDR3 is TGTGCCAGCAGTCCCACGCTAGCGGGGGCTCGGTACGAGCAGTACTTC. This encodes CASSPTLAGARYEQYF.